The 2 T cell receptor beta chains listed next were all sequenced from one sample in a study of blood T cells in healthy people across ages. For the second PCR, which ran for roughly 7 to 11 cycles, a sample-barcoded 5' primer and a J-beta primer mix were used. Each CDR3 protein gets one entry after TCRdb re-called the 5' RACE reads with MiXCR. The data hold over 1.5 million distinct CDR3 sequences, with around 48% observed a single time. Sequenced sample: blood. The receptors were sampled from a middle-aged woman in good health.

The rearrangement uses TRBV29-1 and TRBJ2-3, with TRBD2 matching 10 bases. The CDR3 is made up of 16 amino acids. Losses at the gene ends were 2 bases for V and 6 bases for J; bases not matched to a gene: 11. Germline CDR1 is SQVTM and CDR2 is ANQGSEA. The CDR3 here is CSVEMASGGPQDTQYF. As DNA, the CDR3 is TGCAGCGTTGAAATGGCTAGCGGGGGCCCCCAGGATACGCAGTATTTT.

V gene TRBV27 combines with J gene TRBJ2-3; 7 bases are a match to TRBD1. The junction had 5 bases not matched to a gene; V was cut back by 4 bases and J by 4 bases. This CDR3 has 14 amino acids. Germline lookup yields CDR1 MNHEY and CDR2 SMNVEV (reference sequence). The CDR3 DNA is TGTGCCAGCAGTTCCCTGACAGGGTCAGATACGCAGTATTTT. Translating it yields CASSSLTGSDTQYF.